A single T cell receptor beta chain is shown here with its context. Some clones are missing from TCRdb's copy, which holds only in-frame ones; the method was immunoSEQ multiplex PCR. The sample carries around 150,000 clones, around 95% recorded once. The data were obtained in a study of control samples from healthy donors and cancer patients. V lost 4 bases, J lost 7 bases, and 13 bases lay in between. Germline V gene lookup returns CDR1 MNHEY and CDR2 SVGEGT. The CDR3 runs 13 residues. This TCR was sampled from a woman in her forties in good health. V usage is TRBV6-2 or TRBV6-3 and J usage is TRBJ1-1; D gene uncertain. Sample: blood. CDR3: CASSSTGVGEAFF. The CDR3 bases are TGTGCCAGCAGTTCAACGGGTGTAGGTGAAGCTTTCTTT.